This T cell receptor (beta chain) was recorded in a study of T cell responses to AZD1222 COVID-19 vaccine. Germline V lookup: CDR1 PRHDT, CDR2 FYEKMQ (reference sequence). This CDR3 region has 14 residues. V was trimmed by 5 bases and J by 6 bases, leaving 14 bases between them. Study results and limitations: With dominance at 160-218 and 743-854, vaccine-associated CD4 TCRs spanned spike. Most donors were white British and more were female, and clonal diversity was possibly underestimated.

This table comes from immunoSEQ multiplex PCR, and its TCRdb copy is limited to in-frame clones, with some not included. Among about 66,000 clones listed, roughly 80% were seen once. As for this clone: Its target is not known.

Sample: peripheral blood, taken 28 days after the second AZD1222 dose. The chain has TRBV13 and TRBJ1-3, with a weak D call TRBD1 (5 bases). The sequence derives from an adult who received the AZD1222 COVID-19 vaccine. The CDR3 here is CASSRDGTANTIYF. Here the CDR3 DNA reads TGTGCCAGCAGCCGGGACGGTACAGCAAACACCATATATTTT.